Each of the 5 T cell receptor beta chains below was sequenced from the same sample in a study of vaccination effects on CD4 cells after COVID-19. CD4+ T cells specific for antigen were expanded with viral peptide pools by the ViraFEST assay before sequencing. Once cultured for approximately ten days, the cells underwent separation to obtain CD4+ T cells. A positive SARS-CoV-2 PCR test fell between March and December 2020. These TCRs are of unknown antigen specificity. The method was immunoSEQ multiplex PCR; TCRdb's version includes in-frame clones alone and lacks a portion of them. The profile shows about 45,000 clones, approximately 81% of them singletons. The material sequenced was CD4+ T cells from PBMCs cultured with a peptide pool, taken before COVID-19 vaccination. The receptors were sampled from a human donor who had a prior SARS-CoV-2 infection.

CDR3 loop: CASSTGQGDNSPLHF. DNA for the CDR3: TGTGCCAGCAGCACCGGACAGGGGGATAATTCACCCCTCCACTTT. This chain joins TRBV5-6 and TRBJ1-6; 10 bases match TRBD1. This CDR3 comprises 15 residues. Germline-derived CDR1 and CDR2 are SGHDT and YYEEEE. V shed 4 bases, J shed 5 bases, and the junction held 3 bases outside the gene matches.

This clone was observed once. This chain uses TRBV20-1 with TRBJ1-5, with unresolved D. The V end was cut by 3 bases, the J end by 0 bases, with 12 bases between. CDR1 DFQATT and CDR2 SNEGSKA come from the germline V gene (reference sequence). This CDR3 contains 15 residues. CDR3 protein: CSASGRTYSNQPQHF. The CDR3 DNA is TGCAGTGCTAGTGGTAGGACTTATAGCAATCAGCCCCAGCATTTT.

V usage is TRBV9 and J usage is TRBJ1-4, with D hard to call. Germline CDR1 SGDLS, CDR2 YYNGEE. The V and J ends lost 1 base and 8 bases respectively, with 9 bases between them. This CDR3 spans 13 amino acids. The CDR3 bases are TGTGCCAGCAGCGTACGCCCCTCCGAAAAACTGTTTTTT. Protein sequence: CASSVRPSEKLFF.

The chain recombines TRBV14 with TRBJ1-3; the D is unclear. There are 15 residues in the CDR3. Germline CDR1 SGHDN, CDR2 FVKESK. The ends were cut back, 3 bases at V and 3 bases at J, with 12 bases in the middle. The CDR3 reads CASSHLVGYGNTIYF. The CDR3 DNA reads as TGTGCCAGCAGCCATCTAGTCGGGTATGGAAACACCATATATTTT.

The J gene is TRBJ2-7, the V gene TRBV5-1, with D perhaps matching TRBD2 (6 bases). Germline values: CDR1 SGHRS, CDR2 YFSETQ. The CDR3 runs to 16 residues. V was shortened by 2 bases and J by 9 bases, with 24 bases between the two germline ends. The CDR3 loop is CASSFSGRTTGLGQYF. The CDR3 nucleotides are TGCGCCAGCAGCTTCTCCGGACGGACTACCGGTTTGGGGCAGTACTTC.